The 9 T cell receptor beta chains presented below share a single source sample, sequenced in a study of blood T cells in healthy people across ages. The use of a sample-barcoded 5' primer and a J-beta primer mix characterized a second PCR of roughly 6 to 12 cycles. TCRdb re-derived calls from the 5' RACE reads in MiXCR, one entry per CDR3 protein. The sample includes around 900,000 distinct CDR3 sequences, just over 50% of them seen just once. The sequenced sample was blood. These receptor sequences come from a woman aged 55-69 years in good health.

This chain joins TRBV20-1 and TRBJ2-7; weak D call: TRBD1 (6 bases). The CDR3 sequence is 12 residues long. The V gene's germline CDR1 is DFQATT and CDR2 SNEGSKA (reference sequence). V was shortened by 3 bases and J by 5 bases, with 11 bases between the two germline ends. The CDR3 nucleotides are TGCAGTGCTAGGAAGGACAGCAACGAGCAGTACTTC. Translating it yields CSARKDSNEQYF.

This clonotype has at least ten counts. This chain links TRBV6-4 with TRBJ2-3; TRBD2 matches at 11 bases. The ends lost 0 bases at V and 2 bases at J; junction bases unmatched: 1. This CDR3 has 16 amino acids. Germline V gene lookup returns CDR1 MRHNA and CDR2 SNTAGT. CDR3 residues: CASSDSSGRATDTQYF. The CDR3 DNA follows: TGTGCCAGCAGTGACTCTAGCGGGAGGGCCACAGATACGCAGTATTTT.

This clonotype has more than one count but fewer than ten. The J gene is TRBJ2-7, the V gene TRBV3-1; 9 bases align to TRBD2. CDR3 length: 14 amino acids. CDR1 and CDR2 from the germline V gene are LGHDT and YNNKEL (reference sequence). V shed 4 bases, J shed 5 bases, and the junction held 6 bases outside the gene matches. The CDR3 coding sequence is TGTGCCAGCAGCCTTGGGAGCGGGAGGAACGAGCAGTACTTC. It yields the protein CASSLGSGRNEQYF.

The CDR3 spells CSAPEGSGKGGEQYF. The CDR3 coding sequence is TGCAGTGCACCTGAGGGTAGCGGGAAGGGGGGCGAGCAGTACTTC. This chain connects TRBV20-1 to TRBJ2-5, with 8 bases matching TRBD2. The better agreement between TRBJ2-7 and the DNA end casts doubt on the J call. This CDR3 comprises 15 residues. Germline V gene sequence: CDR1 DFQATT, CDR2 SNEGSKA (reference sequence).

This clonotype has just a few counts. This chain joins TRBV3-1 and TRBJ2-7, with 8 nucleotides matching TRBD1. The germline V gene encodes CDR1 LGHDT and CDR2 YNNKEL (reference sequence). V shed 2 bases and J 5 bases; nucleotides not matched to a gene: 8. This CDR3 is 15 amino acids long. The CDR3 DNA is TGTGCCAGCAGCCAATCCGGGACAGGTAGAAACGAGCAGTACTTC. Protein sequence: CASSQSGTGRNEQYF.

The chain combines TRBV5-1 with TRBJ2-1, with 9 positions matching TRBD1. Germline trimming cut 0 bases from V and 8 bases from J; bases unmatched to any gene: 9. The CDR3 is 16 amino acids. The germline gives CDR1 SGHRS, CDR2 YFSETQ. CDR3 coding DNA: TGCGCCAGCAGCTTGGGCGGGGGACAGGGCTTAGATGAGCAGTTCTTC. Amino acid sequence: CASSLGGGQGLDEQFF.

This sequence joins TRBV12-3 or TRBV12-4 and TRBJ2-2; 11 positions agree with TRBD1. Unmatched junction bases numbered 5, after V lost 1 base and J lost 13 bases. This CDR3 has 14 residues. CDR3 nucleotides: TGTGCCAGCAGTTTAGGGACAGGGGGCTCGGTGCTGTTTTTT. It is translated as CASSLGTGGSVLFF.

V is TRBV7-2 and J is TRBJ2-4, with TRBD2 matching 7 bases. The CDR3 is made up of 13 amino acids. Per the germline V gene, CDR1 is SGHTA and CDR2 is FQGNSA. The junction had 7 bases not matched to a gene; V was cut back by 1 base and J by 13 bases. The DNA for the CDR3 is TGTGCCAGCAGCTTAGGGGGGGGAGAGGAGCAGTACTTC. Protein sequence: CASSLGGGEEQYF. Filled out from reference TRBV7-2 and TRBJ2-4, the complete variable domain reads GAGVSQSPSNKVTEKGKDVELRCDPISGHTALYWYRQSLGQGLEFLIYFQGNSAPDKSGLPSDRFSAERTGGSVSTLTIQRTQQEDSAVYLCASSLGGGEEQYFGAGTRLSVL.

The chain uses TRBV11-2 and TRBJ1-3; D remains unclear. Looked up from germline, CDR1 is SGHAT and CDR2 is FQNNGV. The CDR3 length is 13 residues. V dropped 4 bases and J dropped 0 bases, with 4 bases sitting between them. The CDR3 loop is CASSSNSGNTIYF. The CDR3 bases are TGTGCCAGCAGCTCGAACTCTGGAAACACCATATATTTT. The full variable domain, completed using reference TRBV11-2 and TRBJ1-3, is EAGVAQSPRYKIIEKRQSVAFWCNPISGHATLYWYQQILGQGPKLLIQFQNNGVVDDSQLPKDRFSAERLKGVDSTLKIQPAKLEDSAVYLCASSSNSGNTIYFGEGSWLTVV.